The source of this TCR beta chain is a study of T-cell reconstitution after alpha-beta-depleted transplantation in children. V was cut by 0 bases and J by 1 base, with 10 bases left in between. Per germline, CDR1 SGHNT and CDR2 YYREEE (reference sequence). This CDR3 has 15 residues. During its preparation, the TCRbeta library received unique molecular identifiers. TCRdb reanalysed the PCR reads using MiXCR and keeps one entry per CDR3 protein. Of a few hundred thousand distinct CDR3 sequences listed, under 15% are singletons. The specimen was PBMCs, mostly from graft donor cells, collected 360 days after TCRalphabeta/CD19-depleted stem cell transplant. V and J are TRBV5-4 and TRBJ2-5; D is unresolved. This clonotype originated in a male patient younger than 18 who had a stem cell transplant for acute myeloid leukemia, so the T cells may come from the graft donor. As DNA, the CDR3 is TGTGCCAGCAGCTTGGCGACCAGGCTCCAAGAGACCCAGTACTTC. Translation gives CASSLATRLQETQYF.